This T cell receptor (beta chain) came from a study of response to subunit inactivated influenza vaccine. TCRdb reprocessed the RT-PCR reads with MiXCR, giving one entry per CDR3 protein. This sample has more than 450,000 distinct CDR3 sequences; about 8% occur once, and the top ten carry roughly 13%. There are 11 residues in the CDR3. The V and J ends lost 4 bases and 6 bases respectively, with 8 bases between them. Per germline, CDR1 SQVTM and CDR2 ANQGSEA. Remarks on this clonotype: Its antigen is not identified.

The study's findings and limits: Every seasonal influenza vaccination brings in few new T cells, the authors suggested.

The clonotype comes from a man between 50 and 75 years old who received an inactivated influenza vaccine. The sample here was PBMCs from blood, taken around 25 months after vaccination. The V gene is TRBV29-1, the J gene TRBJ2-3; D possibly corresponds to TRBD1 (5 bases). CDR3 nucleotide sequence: TGCAGCGTTGCAGGGTGGGATACGCAGTATTTT. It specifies CSVAGWDTQYF.